This TCR beta chain was identified in a study of blood T cell repertoires in COVID-19. Study-level information: From the United States, Italy and Spain came samples of acute and convalescent COVID-19. In each case, the material was cDNA or gDNA derived from T cells, B-cell-depleted T cells, or PBMCs.

Clones were read by immunoSEQ multiplex PCR, and TCRdb kept only the in-frame ones, dropping some. The sample lists some 150,000 clones, roughly 80% occurring once. The germline gives CDR1 SGDLS, CDR2 YYNGEE. This CDR3 is 15 amino acids long. J gave up 4 bases and V 4 bases, and 4 bases lay outside the gene matches. The sequence derives from a woman between 45 and 60 years old with active or convalescent COVID-19. Sequences were obtained from peripheral blood. The chain couples TRBV9 to TRBJ2-1, with TRBD2 matching 11 bases. CDR3 nucleotides: TGTGCCAGCAGCACTGGACTAGCGGGTTACAATGAGCAGTTCTTC. It yields the protein CASSTGLAGYNEQFF.